These 20 T cell receptor beta chains were all obtained from the same sample, sequenced in a study of blood T cell repertoires in COVID-19. The assay was immunoSEQ multiplex PCR, and TCRdb's table has in-frame clones only and misses some. The sample consists of about 98,000 clones, more than 90% of them appearing once. Material for sequencing was peripheral blood. These receptors were obtained from a woman in her forties or fifties with COVID-19, enrolled during active disease.

This chain uses TRBV19 with TRBJ2-7, with 11 bases aligning to TRBD1. Germline-derived CDR1 and CDR2 are LNHDA and SQIVND (reference sequence). V lost 3 bases and J lost 6; bases outside the gene matches: 7. CDR3 length: 15 amino acids. Written as DNA, the CDR3 is TGTGCCAGTAGTATCCCTGGACAGGGGGCGGGCGAGCAGTACTTC. Translating gives CASSIPGQGAGEQYF.

This clone has just one count. This rearrangement joins TRBV6-6 to TRBJ1-6; TRBD1 agrees at 10 bases. The junction had 4 bases not matched to a gene; V was cut back by 6 bases and J by 8 bases. The CDR3 sequence is 14 residues long. Germline CDR1 is MNHNY and CDR2 is SVGAGI (reference sequence). The CDR3 spells CASSPGQGDSPLHF. The CDR3 nucleotides are TGTGCCAGCAGCCCTGGACAGGGGGATTCACCCCTCCACTTT.

The V gene is TRBV10-3, the J gene TRBJ1-6; TRBD1 is a possible D gene (5 bases). V gave up 1 base and J gave up 8 bases, with 6 bases separating them. The CDR3 spans 13 residues. Germline V gene lookup returns CDR1 ENHRY and CDR2 SYGVKD. CDR3 in DNA: TGTGCCATCAGTGAGTGGGGGGATTCACCCCTCCACTTT. Its protein is CAISEWGDSPLHF.

The table lists this clone with a count of one. The chain links TRBV24-1 to TRBJ2-5; D not resolved. Germline V gene lookup returns CDR1 KGHDR and CDR2 SFDVKD. The V end lost 3 bases, the J end lost 5 bases, and 6 bases lay between the germline ends. This CDR3 contains 12 residues. The CDR3: CATSDRVETQYF. CDR3 nucleotides: TGTGCCACCAGTGATCGCGTTGAGACCCAGTACTTC.

V is TRBV19 and J is TRBJ1-4, with D possibly being TRBD1 (6 bases). From germline, CDR1 is LNHDA and CDR2 SQIVND (reference sequence). This CDR3 is 14 amino acids long. The V end lost 5 bases, the J end lost 8 bases, and 15 bases lay between the germline ends. The CDR3 DNA sequence: TGTGCCAGTAGTCCTACAGGGTACGGCGAAAAACTGTTTTTT. Residues: CASSPTGYGEKLFF.

J is TRBJ2-1 and V is TRBV6-5, with 9 bases lining up with TRBD2. The CDR3 has 16 amino acids. J was trimmed by 6 bases and V by 0 bases; bases with no gene match: 6. Germline V gives CDR1 MNHEY, CDR2 SVGAGI. The CDR3 spells CASSYSLAGALNEQFF. The CDR3, as DNA: TGTGCCAGCAGTTACTCCTTAGCGGGGGCCCTCAATGAGCAGTTCTTC.

This sequence joins TRBV5-1 and TRBJ2-3; maybe TRBD1 (6 bases). The CDR3 runs to 15 residues. The V and J ends lost 5 bases and 6 bases respectively, with 19 bases between them. Germline CDR1 is SGHRS and CDR2 is YFSETQ. For the CDR3, the DNA is TGCGCCAGCAGGCCCGGGACACCACCCAGGGATACGCAGTATTTT. This translates into CASRPGTPPRDTQYF.

The V gene is TRBV24-1, the J gene TRBJ1-2; 9 positions match TRBD1. The ends lost 4 bases at V and 7 bases at J; junction bases unmatched: 9. The CDR3 has 15 amino acids. Germline CDR1 is KGHDR and CDR2 is SFDVKD. CDR3 in amino acids: CATSDTRTGEGGYTF. The CDR3 coding sequence is TGTGCCACCAGTGACACCAGGACAGGGGAAGGTGGCTACACCTTC.

This rearrangement joins TRBV21-1 to TRBJ2-7; the table's D call of TRBD1 was not tested on the DNA. TRBV21-1 counts as a pseudogene. The CDR3 runs to 16 residues. CDR3 bases: TGTGCCAGCAGCAAAGATCGGGCAGGGATGGTCTACGAGCAGTACTTC. Protein: CASSKDRAGMVYEQYF.

This sequence joins TRBV10-3 and TRBJ2-3; 10 bases map to TRBD1. From germline, CDR1 is ENHRY and CDR2 SYGVKD. The CDR3 contains 16 residues. J lost 5 bases, V lost 4 bases, and 9 bases had no gene match. The CDR3 sequence is CAISVDSGTGEDTQYF. Written as DNA, the CDR3 is TGTGCCATCAGTGTCGATTCCGGGACAGGGGAAGATACGCAGTATTTT.

The chain employs TRBV25-1 and TRBJ2-2, with D uncertain. V was cut by 3 bases and J by 2 bases, with 4 bases left in between. Germline CDR1 reads MGHDK; CDR2 reads SYGVNS. This CDR3 contains 13 residues. The CDR3 DNA reads TGTGCCAGCAGTGACCGTAACACCGGGGAGCTGTTTTTT. Protein: CASSDRNTGELFF.

The chain combines TRBV13 with TRBJ1-6; 9 nucleotides align to TRBD1. Germline assignment: CDR1 PRHDT and CDR2 FYEKMQ (reference sequence). The J segment lost 7 bases and the V segment lost 4 bases, leaving 5 bases of the junction unmatched. The CDR3 covers 15 residues. The CDR3 region has the DNA TGTGCCAGCAGCTCTCAAGGGACAGGGAATTCACCCCTCCACTTT. This sequence encodes CASSSQGTGNSPLHF.

The chain links TRBV18 to TRBJ2-5; 7 bases are shared with TRBD1. Losses at the gene ends were 3 bases for V and 4 bases for J; bases not matched to a gene: 11. This CDR3 has 16 residues. Germline CDR1 KGHSH, CDR2 LQKENI. CDR3 nucleotides: TGTGCCAGCTCACCTGCGGCAGGGGGTGATCGAGAGACCCAGTACTTC. This encodes CASSPAAGGDRETQYF.

This clone was recorded a few times. V and J are TRBV30 and TRBJ1-1; D gene unclear. The CDR3 length is 12 residues. V shed 5 bases and J shed 2 bases, with 9 bases lying between them. Looked up from germline, CDR1 is GTSNPN and CDR2 is SVGIG (reference sequence). The CDR3 loop is CAWGRDNTEAFF. Written as DNA, the CDR3 is TGTGCCTGGGGGAGGGATAACACTGAAGCTTTCTTT.

This clone is a singleton in its sample. The chain has TRBV4-1 and TRBJ1-1; 11 nucleotides agree with TRBD1. CDR1 is MGHRA and CDR2 is YSYEKL in the germline V gene. This CDR3 region has 17 residues. J gave up 3 bases and V 3 bases, and 9 bases lay outside the gene matches. The CDR3 DNA sequence: TGCGCCAGCAGCCAGCCTGGGACAGGGGGTGTGTACACTGAAGCTTTCTTT. This translates into CASSQPGTGGVYTEAFF.

The rearrangement links TRBV7-8 to TRBJ1-1, with D possibly matching TRBD1 (5 bases). The V and J ends lost 4 bases and 2 bases respectively, with 14 bases between them. Germline V gene data show CDR1 as SGHVS and CDR2 as FQNEAQ. This CDR3 contains 15 residues. The CDR3 loop reads CASSSSRGGNTEAFF. The CDR3 region has the DNA TGTGCCAGCAGCTCATCAAGGGGAGGTAACACTGAAGCTTTCTTT.

The gene calls are TRBV19 and TRBJ1-1; D may be TRBD1 (6 bases). Germline V gives CDR1 LNHDA, CDR2 SQIVND (reference sequence). V was trimmed by 3 bases and J by 5 bases, leaving 10 bases between them. The CDR3 spans 13 residues. The CDR3 DNA follows: TGTGCCAGTAGTATCAACCAGGGGACTGAAGCTTTCTTT. This gives the protein CASSINQGTEAFF. Full variable domain (outside the CDR3, taken from reference TRBV19 and TRBJ1-1): DGGITQSPKYLFRKEGQNVTLSCEQNLNHDAMYWYRQDPGQGLRLIYYSQIVNDFQKGDIAEGYSVSREKKESFPLTVTSAQKNPTAFYLCASSINQGTEAFFGQGTRLTVV.

The V call is TRBV2, the J call TRBJ2-7, with D maybe TRBD2 (6 bases). Trimming cost V 2 bases and J 0 bases, with 14 bases left between them. This CDR3 is 16 amino acids long. Looked up from germline, CDR1 is SNHLY and CDR2 is FYNNEI. Written as DNA, the CDR3 is TGTGCCAGCAGTGAATGGGGTAGCGGAAGCTCCTACGAGCAGTACGTC. This codes for CASSEWGSGSSYEQYV.

The chain is built from TRBV6-6 and TRBJ2-3; D gene uncertain. Germline loops: CDR1 MNHNY, CDR2 SVGAGI (reference sequence). CDR3 length: 14 amino acids. The germline V and J ends were trimmed by 3 bases and 0 bases, with 7 bases remaining between them. This chain's CDR3 is CASSYLRSTDTQYF. CDR3 bases: TGTGCCAGCAGTTATCTCCGGAGCACAGATACGCAGTATTTT.

This rearrangement joins TRBV12-3 or TRBV12-4 to TRBJ2-2; D is uncertain. The CDR3 is made up of 13 amino acids. V lost 7 bases and J 0 bases, leaving 6 bases between the germline ends. In nucleotides, the CDR3 is TGTGCCAGCACCGGGTCGAACACCGGGGAGCTGTTTTTT. It encodes CASTGSNTGELFF.